Presented here are 32 T cell receptor beta chains from one specimen sequenced in a study of regulatory T cells in long-lasting Graves disease. Described time point: persistent/refractory GD, antithyroid drugs over 5 years with positive TRAb. RNA from PBMCs was the source of the TCR library. To make TCR beta libraries, researchers used iRepertoire HTBI primers and Arm-PCR of CDR3 regions. In TCRdb, the multiplex PCR reads were re-called with MiXCR into one record per CDR3 protein. The repertoire includes about 470,000 distinct CDR3 sequences, about a fifth of them detected once, and roughly 7% sits in the top ten. The sequencing here drew on peripheral blood mononuclear cells (PBMCs), taken when the disease was refractory, from a patient treated with antithyroid drugs. These receptors originate from a female donor with Graves disease.

This clonotype showed up just a few times. One base away lies a much larger clone, so this may be a sequencing read error. The chain links TRBV28 to TRBJ1-1; D is ambiguous. CDR1 and CDR2 from the germline V gene are MDHEN and SYDVKM. CDR3 length: 16 residues. In DNA form, the CDR3 reads TGTGCCAGCAGTTTATGGGGTCGGGCCCAGAACACTGGAGCTTTCTTT. Protein product: CASSLWGRAQNTGAFF.

This clonotype is medium-sized in the sample. The CDR3 bases are TGTGCCAGCAGCGTTCTAGCGCAAGAGACCCAGTACTTC. It specifies CASSVLAQETQYF. The chain has TRBV11-1 and TRBJ2-5; D possibly corresponds to TRBD2 (6 bases). The length of the CDR3 is 13 residues. The germline gives CDR1 SGHAT, CDR2 FQDESV (reference sequence). V dropped 5 bases and J dropped 2 bases, with 9 bases sitting between them.

This clonotype appeared many times. The rearrangement links TRBV28 to TRBJ1-2; 7 nucleotides align to TRBD1. The CDR3 extends over 14 amino acids. With V trimmed by 4 bases and J by 0 bases, 2 bases remained unmatched. CDR1 and CDR2 from the germline V gene are MDHEN and SYDVKM. The CDR3 here is CASSWGQSNYGYTF. For the CDR3, the DNA is TGTGCCAGCAGTTGGGGACAGTCTAACTATGGCTACACCTTC.

The gene calls are TRBV7-9 and TRBJ2-2; 7 bases map to TRBD1. The ends lost 5 bases at V and 8 bases at J; junction bases unmatched: 8. This CDR3 has 14 amino acids. Germline CDR1 and CDR2: SEHNR and FQNEAQ (reference sequence). The CDR3 is CASSPGQVWGELFF. Written as DNA, the CDR3 is TGTGCCAGCAGCCCCGGACAGGTCTGGGGGGAGCTGTTTTTT.

Many counts were recorded for this clonotype. The chain is built from TRBV6-1 and TRBJ2-2; the match to TRBD2 covers 12 bases. J gave up 6 bases and V 7 bases, and 12 bases lay outside the gene matches. The CDR3 loop spans 17 amino acids. CDR1 is MNHNS, CDR2 SASEGT, per germline. The CDR3 DNA reads as TGTGCCAGCAAGGGAGTTTCTAGCGGGAGGGCCCCCGGGGAGCTGTTTTTT. Protein: CASKGVSSGRAPGELFF.

This clonotype has more than one count but fewer than ten. The chain is built from TRBV10-1 and TRBJ2-2; no definite D call. CDR3 size: 14 residues. V was pared by 3 bases and J by 0 bases, with 5 bases between. Germline CDR1 is WNHNN and CDR2 is SYGVQD (reference sequence). In DNA, the CDR3 is TGCGCCAGCAGTGAACAGCCGAACACCGGGGAGCTGTTTTTT. Translating gives CASSEQPNTGELFF.

This clonotype appeared a few times. J is TRBJ2-2 and V is TRBV7-2; 9 bases match TRBD2. The CDR3 is 17 residues long. Looked up from germline, CDR1 is SGHTA and CDR2 is FQGNSA. J gave up 5 bases and V 6 bases, and 13 bases lay outside the gene matches. The CDR3 loop reads CASRIEAGGTFTGELFF. CDR3 sequence (DNA): TGTGCCAGCAGGATTGAGGCGGGAGGGACCTTTACCGGGGAGCTGTTTTTT. The full variable domain, with the rest looked up from reference TRBV7-2 and TRBJ2-2, is GAGVSQSPSNKVTEKGKDVELRCDPISGHTALYWYRQSLGQGLEFLIYFQGNSAPDKSGLPSDRFSAERTGGSVSTLTIQRTQQEDSAVYLCASRIEAGGTFTGELFFGEGSRLTVL.

The CDR3 sequence: CASSMEDGSYEQYF. In DNA, the CDR3 is TGTGCCAGTAGTATGGAGGACGGCTCCTACGAGCAGTACTTC. This chain links TRBV19 with TRBJ2-7, with a weak D call TRBD2 (5 bases). Germline V gene lookup returns CDR1 LNHDA and CDR2 SQIVND (reference sequence). This CDR3 spans 14 amino acids. V was shortened by 3 bases and J by 0 bases, with 9 bases between the two germline ends.

The table lists this clonotype with a few counts. The chain recombines TRBV15 with TRBJ1-1, with TRBD1 identical over 8 bases. Germline CDR1 LNHNV, CDR2 YYDKDF (reference sequence). V lost 0 bases to trimming and J lost 3 bases; unmatched junction nucleotides: 6. The CDR3 totals 16 residues. Here the CDR3 reads CATSRDPLQGDTEAFF. The CDR3 coding sequence is TGTGCCACCAGCAGAGATCCCCTACAGGGGGACACTGAAGCTTTCTTT.

This clonotype was observed at least ten times. The V and J genes are TRBV28 and TRBJ2-6, with D unclear. V gave up 2 bases and J gave up 0 bases, with 8 bases separating them. Germline CDR1 and CDR2: MDHEN and SYDVKM. The CDR3 runs 16 residues. The CDR3 here is CASSLPSLSGANVLTF. The DNA of the CDR3 is TGTGCCAGCAGTTTACCTTCCCTCTCTGGGGCCAACGTCCTGACTTTC. Full variable domain (remainder filled in from reference TRBV28 and TRBJ2-6): DVKVTQSSRYLVKRTGEKVFLECVQDMDHENMFWYRQDPGLGLRLIYFSYDVKMKEKGDIPEGYSVSREKKERFSLILESASTNQTSMYLCASSLPSLSGANVLTFGAGSRLTVL.

In DNA, the CDR3 is TGTGCCAGCTCACCATACGGCGCGGGCAATCAGCCCCAGCATTTT. Translating it yields CASSPYGAGNQPQHF. This sequence joins TRBV18 and TRBJ1-5; D remains ambiguous. V was pared by 2 bases and J by 2 bases, with 10 bases between. The CDR3 is 15 amino acids. The germline V gene has CDR1 KGHSH and CDR2 LQKENI.

This clonotype came up many times. The chain joins TRBV2 to TRBJ1-6, with a tentative D call TRBD1 (5 bases). Germline CDR1 is SNHLY and CDR2 is FYNNEI. This CDR3 spans 13 amino acids. V was shortened by 4 bases and J by 6 bases, with 7 bases between the two germline ends. The CDR3 region has the DNA TGTGCCAGCAGTGGGCAGGGTAATTCACCCCTCCACTTT. Encoded protein: CASSGQGNSPLHF.

The chain joins TRBV29-1 to TRBJ1-1, with D possibly matching TRBD1 (5 bases). The CDR3 covers 14 residues. V was pared by 0 bases and J by 10 bases, with 18 bases between. The germline V gene has CDR1 SQVTM and CDR2 ANQGSEA. The CDR3 region has the DNA TGCAGCGTTGAAGAAGGAACGGCTGGGGCTGTAGCTTTCTTT. It codes for CSVEEGTAGAVAFF. Drawing the rest from reference TRBV29-1 and TRBJ1-1, the complete variable domain is SAVISQKPSRDICQRGTSLTIQCQVDSQVTMMFWYRQQPGQSLTLIATANQGSEATYESGFVIDKFPISRPNLTFSTLTVSNMSPEDSSIYLCSVEEGTAGAVAFFGQGTRLTVV.

Points on this clonotype: At one of its ends the junction is not consistent with the germline gene, which may arise from a read error. The chain couples TRBV11-2 to TRBJ1-6; no definite D call. This CDR3 comprises 12 residues. Germline V gene sequence: CDR1 SGHAT, CDR2 FQNNGV. CDR3 loop: CASSLDFSPLHF. The CDR3 nucleotides are TGTGCCAGCAGCCTAGATTTTTCACCCCTCCACTTT.

The gene calls are TRBV6-1 and TRBJ2-3; the match to TRBD1 covers 11 bases. The V gene's germline CDR1 is MNHNS and CDR2 SASEGT. There are 16 residues in the CDR3. The V segment lost 6 bases and the J segment 2 bases; nucleotides outside the gene matches: 7. CDR3 amino acids: CASSPRTGGVTDTQYF. The CDR3 nucleotides read TGTGCCAGCAGCCCCCGGACAGGGGGCGTCACAGATACGCAGTATTTT.

The genes are TRBV6-2 or TRBV6-3 and TRBJ2-7; weak D call: TRBD2 (6 bases). Trimming took 5 bases from V and 2 from J, leaving 19 bases between them. There are 16 residues in the CDR3. Germline CDR1 and CDR2: MNHEY and SVGEGT. CDR3 sequence reads: CASSELGPGAAYEQYF. The CDR3 DNA reads TGTGCCAGCAGTGAACTGGGTCCGGGAGCCGCCTACGAGCAGTACTTC.

This chain links TRBV6-1 with TRBJ2-2; TRBD1 is a possible D gene (5 bases). CDR1 and CDR2 from the germline V gene are MNHNS and SASEGT. V was pared by 6 bases and J by 6 bases, with 8 bases between. The length of the CDR3 is 12 residues. The CDR3 sequence is CASRPGSGELFF. The CDR3 DNA sequence: TGTGCCAGCAGACCAGGGTCCGGGGAGCTGTTTTTT.

The genes are TRBV7-9 and TRBJ1-4; unclear D gene. The germline CDR1 and CDR2 sequences are SEHNR and FQNEAQ (reference sequence). V was shortened by 0 bases and J by 8 bases, with 13 bases between the two germline ends. This CDR3 is built from 15 residues. CDR3 nucleotide sequence: TGTGCCAGCAGCTTAGCGGACGGATTTCGAGAAAAACTGTTTTTT. Its translation: CASSLADGFREKLFF.

The sample holds many counts of this clonotype. The V call is TRBV7-9, the J call TRBJ2-7, with a weak D call TRBD1 (6 bases). Trimming stripped 5 bases from V and 7 bases from J, with 15 bases between. Germline values: CDR1 SEHNR, CDR2 FQNEAQ (reference sequence). The CDR3 runs 13 residues. The DNA for the CDR3 is TGTGCCAGCAGCCGGACAGCCTTGTGGGAGCAGTACTTC. As protein: CASSRTALWEQYF.

This clonotype has at least ten counts. The gene calls are TRBV12-3 or TRBV12-4 and TRBJ1-4, with D possibly TRBD1 on 5 matching bases. The CDR3 runs to 13 residues. Between the trimmed V and J ends, which lost 3 bases and 8 bases, there was a span of 10 bases. For the CDR3, the DNA is TGTGCCAGCAGTTTGACAGAGCCCGAAAAACTGTTTTTT. Translated: CASSLTEPEKLFF.

The chain is built from TRBV30 and TRBJ2-1, with a weak D call TRBD1 (5 bases). The germline gives CDR1 GTSNPN, CDR2 SVGIG (reference sequence). V was trimmed by 7 bases and J by 1 base, leaving 11 bases between them. The length of the CDR3 is 13 residues. CDR3: CAFGHGSYNEQFF. CDR3 sequence (DNA): TGTGCCTTCGGACACGGATCCTACAATGAGCAGTTCTTC.

This clonotype was counted between two and nine times. This CDR3 is CASAFSGSIPGANEKLFF. The CDR3 coding sequence is TGTGCCAGTGCCTTCTCGGGCAGTATCCCCGGGGCTAATGAAAAACTGTTTTTT. The chain has TRBV19 and TRBJ1-4; no clear D gene. The CDR3 has 18 amino acids. V lost 8 bases, J lost 3 bases, and 25 bases lay in between. CDR1 LNHDA and CDR2 SQIVND come from the germline V gene (reference sequence).

This chain links TRBV19 with TRBJ2-7, with D possibly TRBD1 on 5 matching bases. Per the germline V gene, CDR1 is LNHDA and CDR2 is SQIVND (reference sequence). This CDR3 spans 15 amino acids. The ends were cut back, 6 bases at V and 9 bases at J, with 24 bases in the middle. CDR3 DNA sequence: TGTGCCAGTAGCAACCGGCGAGACAGAATTAATGGGCAGTACTTC. As protein: CASSNRRDRINGQYF. Looking up the rest from reference TRBV19 and TRBJ2-7 gives the full variable domain: DGGITQSPKYLFRKEGQNVTLSCEQNLNHDAMYWYRQDPGQGLRLIYYSQIVNDFQKGDIAEGYSVSREKKESFPLTVTSAQKNPTAFYLCASSNRRDRINGQYFGPGTRLTVT.

In this sample, this clonotype turned up a few times. This chain links TRBV29-1 with TRBJ2-7; TRBD2 aligns across 7 bases. The germline gives CDR1 SQVTM, CDR2 ANQGSEA. V dropped 5 bases and J dropped 6; count of bases not matched to a gene: 7. The CDR3 contains 12 residues. CDR3 sequence: CSVRAGVSEQYF. The CDR3 coding sequence is TGCAGCGTTCGCGCGGGAGTGTCCGAGCAGTACTTC.

The chain uses TRBV6-1 and TRBJ2-7; D is unresolved. Looked up from germline, CDR1 is MNHNS and CDR2 is SASEGT. V lost 4 bases to trimming and J lost 0 bases, with 13 bases between them. The CDR3 covers 15 residues. The CDR3 DNA follows: TGTGCCAGCAGTGCCTCAGCGTTAAGCTCCTACGAGCAGTACTTC. This gives the protein CASSASALSSYEQYF.

This clonotype was found many times. The chain uses TRBV12-3 or TRBV12-4 and TRBJ1-4; D perhaps matches TRBD1 (6 bases). Trimming stripped 6 bases from V and 5 bases from J, with 13 bases between. This CDR3 contains 14 residues. CDR3 loop: CASSPGAFNEKLFF. As DNA, the CDR3 is TGTGCCAGCAGCCCAGGGGCTTTCAATGAAAAACTGTTTTTT.

This clonotype appeared many times. This chain links TRBV10-3 with TRBJ1-5; D possibly corresponds to TRBD1 (6 bases). The CDR3 loop spans 15 amino acids. Germline CDR1 is ENHRY and CDR2 is SYGVKD. The ends were cut back, 6 bases at V and 2 bases at J, with 14 bases in the middle. CDR3 amino acids: CAISADRGGNQPQHF. The DNA for the CDR3 is TGTGCCATCAGCGCGGACAGAGGGGGCAATCAGCCCCAGCATTTT.

This clonotype was picked up many times. V and J are TRBV24-1 and TRBJ2-5, with D perhaps being TRBD1 or TRBD2 (5 bases each). CDR1 KGHDR and CDR2 SFDVKD come from the germline V gene. The V and J ends lost 4 bases and 1 base respectively, with 9 bases between them. The CDR3 runs 14 residues. Here the CDR3 reads CATSDRGLQETQYF. In DNA, the CDR3 is TGTGCCACCAGTGACCGGGGCCTCCAAGAGACCCAGTACTTC.

This clonotype was picked up a small number of times. V and J are TRBV4-1 and TRBJ2-4; TRBD1 might be the D (5 bases). This CDR3 spans 15 amino acids. Trimming pared 0 bases from V and 8 bases from J, leaving 14 bases between. The germline V gene encodes CDR1 MGHRA and CDR2 YSYEKL. In DNA, the CDR3 is TGCGCCAGCAGCCAAGATGGGCAGGGTGGCGACATTCAGTACTTC. Amino acid sequence: CASSQDGQGGDIQYF.

This clonotype was seen a single time. J is TRBJ2-1 and V is TRBV30; D is uncertain. The CDR3 is 14 residues long. V was clipped by 2 bases and J by 0 bases, with 8 bases between them. CDR1 and CDR2 from the germline V gene are GTSNPN and SVGIG (reference sequence). CDR3 nucleotides: TGTGCCTGGAGTCGGACCGACTCCTACAATGAGCAGTTCTTC. Translated, it gives CAWSRTDSYNEQFF.

This clonotype was seen ten or more times. V usage is TRBV6-1 and J usage is TRBJ1-2, with no clear D. There are 12 residues in the CDR3. The ends were cut back, 6 bases at V and 4 bases at J, with 9 bases in the middle. Germline lookup yields CDR1 MNHNS and CDR2 SASEGT. The CDR3 bases are TGTGCCAGCAGGGAGGGATCCTATGGCTACACCTTC. Residues: CASREGSYGYTF.

This clonotype was counted ten times or more. This sequence joins TRBV28 and TRBJ1-6, with D unclear. Trimming cost V 6 bases and J 7 bases, with 13 bases left between them. Germline V CDR1 and CDR2: MDHEN, SYDVKM. The CDR3 has 14 residues. The CDR3 DNA reads as TGTGCCAGCAGACCGCCGGACGGAAATTCACCCCTCCACTTT. Translation gives CASRPPDGNSPLHF.